The 32 T cell receptor beta chains below all came from one sample that was sequenced in a study of CD8 T cells in ankylosing spondylitis. Study findings and constraints: Blood of patients with ankylosing spondylitis appeared to be characterized by a TCR beta motif of several highly homologous variants.

These TCRs are of unknown antigen specificity. A single record per CDR3 protein comes from TCRdb applying MiXCR to the 5' RACE reads. This table has roughly 440,000 distinct CDR3 sequences, roughly 18% appearing once. The sequenced sample was blood, either unsorted or a sorted T cell fraction (not recorded which). These receptors were collected from a male donor with ankylosing spondylitis.

This clonotype has a handful of counts. The chain is built from TRBV29-1 and TRBJ1-1; the match to TRBD1 covers 11 bases. The germline V gene has CDR1 SQVTM and CDR2 ANQGSEA. V was pared by 7 bases and J by 5 bases, with 3 bases of the junction left unmatched. This CDR3 comprises 12 residues. This CDR3 is CSAGTGGTEAFF. As DNA, the CDR3 is TGCAGCGCCGGGACAGGGGGAACTGAAGCTTTCTTT.

This clonotype was recorded a few times. CDR3 amino acids: CASRRGRGAIDEQFF. For the CDR3, the DNA is TGTGCCAGCCGAAGAGGCAGGGGCGCGATTGATGAGCAGTTCTTC. This rearrangement joins TRBV11-2 to TRBJ2-1; TRBD1 is a possible D gene (6 bases). Deletions cut 8 bases from V and 8 bases from J, with 22 bases between. This CDR3 comprises 15 residues. Germline V gives CDR1 SGHAT, CDR2 FQNNGV.

In DNA, the CDR3 is TGTGCCACCAGTGACACCGGGACAGGGGGATACAATGAGCAGTTCTTC. It translates to CATSDTGTGGYNEQFF. The V gene is TRBV24-1, the J gene TRBJ2-1; 11 bases align to TRBD1. Germline values: CDR1 KGHDR, CDR2 SFDVKD. The ends lost 4 bases at V and 4 bases at J; junction bases unmatched: 5. The CDR3 runs 16 residues.

The chain recombines TRBV11-3 with TRBJ1-2, with a possible D match to TRBD1 (6 bases). This CDR3 region has 15 residues. V lost 1 base and J lost 4, with 13 bases in between. CDR1 is SGHNT and CDR2 is YENEEA in the germline V gene. The CDR3 DNA reads TGTGCCAGCAGCTTAGTAGGGGGGTCGCTCTATGGCTACACCTTC. Translated: CASSLVGGSLYGYTF.

This clonotype was seen repeatedly, ten times or more. J is TRBJ1-5 and V is TRBV7-9, with 11 bases aligning to TRBD1. V gave up 5 bases and J gave up 4 bases; unmatched junction bases: 1. This CDR3 spans 14 amino acids. CDR1 and CDR2 from the germline V gene are SEHNR and FQNEAQ (reference sequence). As DNA, the CDR3 is TGTGCCAGCAGCCGGGACAGGGGGAATCAGCCCCAGCATTTT. As protein: CASSRDRGNQPQHF.

Ten or more counts support this clonotype. The CDR3 region is CASSGSEYNEQFF. Written as DNA, the CDR3 is TGTGCCAGCAGTGGGTCGGAATACAATGAGCAGTTCTTC. V and J are TRBV2 and TRBJ2-1; the D is unclear. Trimming left V 4 bases short and J 4 bases short, with 8 bases between. The germline gives CDR1 SNHLY, CDR2 FYNNEI. This CDR3 has 13 amino acids.

This clonotype was seen a few times. V is TRBV28 and J is TRBJ1-1, with a weak D call TRBD1 (6 bases). Trimming pared 8 bases from V and 4 bases from J, leaving 14 bases between. This CDR3 is 13 amino acids long. CDR1 and CDR2 from the germline V gene are MDHEN and SYDVKM. The CDR3 sequence is CASGLTGATEAFF. CDR3 sequence (DNA): TGTGCCAGCGGACTGACGGGGGCCACTGAAGCTTTCTTT.

This clonotype was observed a handful of times. The chain links TRBV4-1 to TRBJ1-1; D is unclear. There are 15 residues in the CDR3. The V gene's germline CDR1 is MGHRA and CDR2 YSYEKL. V was clipped by 4 bases and J by 2 bases, with 14 bases between them. The DNA of the CDR3 is TGCGCCAGCAGCCCCCGAGTTGCGGGCAACACTGAAGCTTTCTTT. This sequence encodes CASSPRVAGNTEAFF.

A few counts support this clonotype. The chain carries TRBV20-1 and TRBJ2-5; D possibly corresponds to TRBD1 (5 bases). V was cut by 5 bases and J by 5 bases, with 15 bases left in between. Germline-derived CDR1 and CDR2 are DFQATT and SNEGSKA (reference sequence). This CDR3 comprises 13 residues. CDR3 nucleotides: TGCAGTGCTCCTATTCCAGGGAAGGAGACCCAGTACTTC. Translating it yields CSAPIPGKETQYF.

This clonotype is a singleton in its sample. This sequence joins TRBV27 and TRBJ2-7; possibly TRBD2 for D (5 bases). From germline, CDR1 is MNHEY and CDR2 SMNVEV (reference sequence). The CDR3 has 12 residues. Deletions cut 11 bases from V and 10 bases from J, with 21 bases between. Here the CDR3 reads CAVSSPSGKQYF. Here the CDR3 DNA reads TGTGCCGTTTCCAGCCCCTCGGGGAAACAGTACTTC.

There are a few counts of this clonotype. V gene TRBV10-3 combines with J gene TRBJ2-4; D may correspond to TRBD1 or TRBD2 (6 bases each). CDR1 and CDR2 (germline): ENHRY, SYGVKD. The CDR3 has 16 amino acids. The V gene lost 0 bases and the J gene lost 7 bases, with 16 bases spanning the gap. CDR3 loop: CAISESKGGGENIQYF. As DNA, the CDR3 is TGTGCCATCAGTGAGTCGAAGGGGGGCGGTGAGAACATTCAGTACTTC.

This clonotype was detected only a few times. V gene TRBV9 combines with J gene TRBJ2-1, with 12 bases lining up with TRBD2. V gave up 0 bases and J gave up 7 bases; unmatched junction bases: 8. The CDR3 consists of 17 residues. Germline loops: CDR1 SGDLS, CDR2 YYNGEE. In DNA, the CDR3 is TGTGCCAGCAGCGTAGGACTAACCGGGACTAGCGGGAATGAGCAGTTCTTC. This sequence encodes CASSVGLTGTSGNEQFF.

This clonotype was detected once. At one end, the junction sequence differs from germline, possibly due to a read error. The CDR3 DNA reads as TGTGCCAGCAGTTTTCAGGGGATCCCGATCCGCTTC. Its protein is CASSFQGIPIRF. The chain employs TRBV12-3 or TRBV12-4 and TRBJ2-5; D is possibly TRBD1 (6 bases). This CDR3 contains 12 residues.

This clonotype was observed at least ten times. V gene TRBV3-1 combines with J gene TRBJ1-6, with TRBD1 matching 7 bases. Germline V gene sequence: CDR1 LGHDT, CDR2 YNNKEL (reference sequence). The CDR3 runs 13 residues. The junction had 3 bases not matched to a gene; V was cut back by 5 bases and J by 8 bases. CDR3 loop: CASSDRVDSPLHF. The DNA for the CDR3 is TGTGCCAGCAGCGACAGGGTGGATTCACCCCTCCACTTT. The full variable domain, its missing parts supplied by reference TRBV3-1 and TRBJ1-6, is DTAVSQTPKYLVTQMGNDKSIKCEQNLGHDTMYWYKQDSKKFLKIMFSYNNKELIINETVPNRFSPKSPDKAHLNLHINSLELGDSAVYFCASSDRVDSPLHFGNGTRLTVT.

At least ten counts were recorded for this clonotype. The chain has TRBV4-1 and TRBJ1-4; 9 nucleotides line up with TRBD1. The CDR3 runs 15 residues. Germline values: CDR1 MGHRA, CDR2 YSYEKL. J gave up 7 bases and V 3 bases, and 6 bases lay outside the gene matches. The CDR3, as DNA: TGCGCCAGCAGCCAGCCCGGGACAGGGAGTGAAAAACTGTTTTTT. Its translation: CASSQPGTGSEKLFF.

This clonotype showed up just a few times. V and J are TRBV9 and TRBJ2-3, with 10 positions matching TRBD2. V dropped 1 base and J dropped 0; count of bases not matched to a gene: 11. Germline assignment: CDR1 SGDLS and CDR2 YYNGEE. This CDR3 region has 19 residues. CDR3 DNA sequence: TGTGCCAGCAGCGTACCCGAGCGGGGGGGATCATTTAGCACAGATACGCAGTATTTT. It yields the protein CASSVPERGGSFSTDTQYF.

This rearrangement joins TRBV20-1 to TRBJ2-1; TRBD2 matches at 11 bases. The V gene's germline CDR1 is DFQATT and CDR2 SNEGSKA (reference sequence). This CDR3 region has 16 residues. V dropped 1 base and J dropped 1; count of bases not matched to a gene: 3. CDR3 residues: CSARVGLAASYNEQFF. Written as DNA, the CDR3 is TGCAGTGCTAGAGTGGGACTAGCGGCATCCTACAATGAGCAGTTCTTC.

This clonotype was seen a few times. This chain joins TRBV7-2 and TRBJ2-1; TRBD1 matches 9 bases. Germline CDR1 and CDR2: SGHTA and FQGNSA. The CDR3 totals 17 residues. The V and J ends lost 2 bases and 3 bases, in that order; junction bases with no gene match: 8. CDR3 bases: TGTGCCAGCAGCTTACGTACAGGGGGCGCGGTCTACAATGAGCAGTTCTTC. Protein product: CASSLRTGGAVYNEQFF.

The chain couples TRBV29-1 to TRBJ2-5, with 11 bases aligning to TRBD1. The CDR3 consists of 15 residues. The trim removed 3 bases at V and 7 bases at J, leaving 10 bases unmatched. Germline V CDR1 and CDR2: SQVTM, ANQGSEA. The CDR3 DNA follows: TGCAGCGTTGATGACGGGGACAGGGGGGTCGGGACCCAGTACTTC. Amino acid sequence: CSVDDGDRGVGTQYF.

This chain uses TRBV7-9 with TRBJ2-1; 9 bases align to TRBD1. Germline values: CDR1 SEHNR, CDR2 FQNEAQ (reference sequence). The ends lost 2 bases at V and 8 bases at J; junction bases unmatched: 4. This CDR3 has 14 residues. The CDR3 loop is CASSLRDRDHEQFF. The CDR3 DNA reads TGTGCCAGCAGCTTACGGGACAGGGATCATGAGCAGTTCTTC.

This clonotype was counted at least ten times. The rearrangement links TRBV18 to TRBJ2-3, with 9 bases fitting TRBD1. The trim removed 0 bases at V and 4 bases at J, leaving 14 bases unmatched. The germline CDR1 and CDR2 sequences are KGHSH and LQKENI. The CDR3 is made up of 19 amino acids. CDR3 sequence: CASSPPRTGVERNPDTQYF. The CDR3 DNA follows: TGTGCCAGCTCACCACCGCGGACAGGGGTGGAACGGAACCCAGATACGCAGTATTTT.

The chain recombines TRBV14 with TRBJ1-1; unclear D gene. The CDR3 loop spans 15 amino acids. Trimming pared 1 base from V and 3 bases from J, leaving 12 bases between. The germline V gene encodes CDR1 SGHDN and CDR2 FVKESK. For the CDR3, the DNA is TGTGCCAGCAGCCAAGGTTTTATTGGGTACACTGAAGCTTTCTTT. Translated: CASSQGFIGYTEAFF.

This sequence joins TRBV5-1 and TRBJ2-7; 12 bases are shared with TRBD2. The germline gives CDR1 SGHRS, CDR2 YFSETQ. Trimming cost V 1 base and J 1 base; bases outside gene matches: 3. The CDR3 is 16 amino acids. Written as DNA, the CDR3 is TGCGCCAGCAGCTTGAGCCTAGCGGGGGGGTCCTACGAGCAGTACTTC. Protein: CASSLSLAGGSYEQYF.

J is TRBJ1-2 and V is TRBV28; 8 nucleotides agree with TRBD1. The length of the CDR3 is 16 residues. V trimming: 2 bases; J trimming: 3 bases; junction bases outside the gene matches: 8. Germline CDR1 is MDHEN and CDR2 is SYDVKM. This CDR3 reads CASSLGARDRHYGYTF. Here the CDR3 DNA reads TGTGCCAGCAGTTTAGGGGCTCGGGACAGGCACTATGGCTACACCTTC.

The chain links TRBV29-1 to TRBJ2-3, with 7 bases fitting TRBD1. J was trimmed by 1 base and V by 8 bases; bases with no gene match: 3. This CDR3 comprises 12 residues. Germline CDR1 is SQVTM and CDR2 is ANQGSEA. CDR3 in amino acids: CSLGQGTDTQYF. CDR3 nucleotide sequence: TGCAGCCTTGGACAGGGCACAGATACGCAGTATTTT.

J is TRBJ1-2 and V is TRBV28; D remains unclear. The germline V and J ends were trimmed by 3 bases and 7 bases, with 27 bases remaining between them. In germline, CDR1 is MDHEN, CDR2 SYDVKM. The CDR3 has 18 amino acids. The CDR3 here is CASSFPPVRLLRAAGYTF. The CDR3 coding sequence is TGTGCCAGCAGTTTCCCCCCGGTTCGACTCCTACGGGCGGCTGGCTACACCTTC.

The gene calls are TRBV10-3 and TRBJ2-3, with 7 bases matching TRBD2. V was clipped by 4 bases and J by 0 bases; unmatched bases: 10. This CDR3 contains 17 residues. CDR1 and CDR2 (germline): ENHRY, SYGVKD. CDR3 DNA sequence: TGTGCCATCAGTGCCTCTAGCGGCCTCAGAAGCACAGATACGCAGTATTTT. Its protein product is CAISASSGLRSTDTQYF.

This clonotype was seen ten or more times. The chain joins TRBV12-3 or TRBV12-4 to TRBJ1-1, with 7 bases lining up with TRBD1. The CDR3 contains 14 residues. J was trimmed by 4 bases and V by 6 bases; bases with no gene match: 8. CDR3 coding DNA: TGTGCCAGCAGCCCGAGGGGGCAGGTCACTGAAGCTTTCTTT. The encoded protein is CASSPRGQVTEAFF.

V and J are TRBV5-1 and TRBJ2-1, with a weak D call TRBD2 (6 bases). Deletions cut 3 bases from V and 6 bases from J, with 19 bases between. This CDR3 is built from 16 residues. CDR1 and CDR2 from the germline V gene are SGHRS and YFSETQ. CDR3 sequence: CASSWGGAGNSNEQFF. For the CDR3, the DNA is TGCGCCAGCAGCTGGGGCGGGGCGGGGAACTCCAATGAGCAGTTCTTC.

This clonotype was counted a few times. The chain couples TRBV7-9 to TRBJ1-2; D is perhaps TRBD1 (5 bases). Germline CDR1 and CDR2: SEHNR and FQNEAQ (reference sequence). The CDR3 runs to 14 residues. Deletions cut 5 bases from V and 7 bases from J, with 17 bases between. CDR3 sequence (DNA): TGTGCCAGCAGCCTAGAGGCAGGGATTTCTGGCTACACCTTC. Encoded protein: CASSLEAGISGYTF.

This chain uses TRBV5-5 with TRBJ2-7, with D possibly being TRBD2 (7 bases). This CDR3 has 17 residues. The V end was cut by 4 bases, the J end by 0 bases, with 20 bases between. In germline, CDR1 is SGHKS, CDR2 YYEKEE (reference sequence). CDR3: CASSKLSGGQGSYEQYF. In DNA form, the CDR3 reads TGTGCCAGCAGCAAACTATCGGGGGGACAAGGCTCCTACGAGCAGTACTTC.

The CDR3 region has the DNA TGCAGCGTGGTTAGACAGGGGGGCTACGAGCAGTACTTC. It is translated as CSVVRQGGYEQYF. The chain links TRBV29-1 to TRBJ2-7; 9 bases are a match to TRBD1. This CDR3 comprises 13 residues. Trimming removed 6 bases from V and 3 bases from J; junction bases left unmatched: 6. CDR1 and CDR2 (germline): SQVTM, ANQGSEA.